A single sample gave rise to the 11 T cell receptor beta chains below, sequenced in a study of OX40 agonist ivuxolimab in advanced cancers. Measured with immunoSEQ multiplex PCR; TCRdb has only the in-frame clones, and not every one. The table records 25,000 to 30,000 clones, about 77% of them present only once. The input for sequencing was CD4+ or CD8+ T cells sorted from blood, taken in a trial of the OX40 agonist ivuxolimab. All receptors derive from an adult with an advanced solid tumor such as melanoma, head and neck, liver or kidney cancer.

This clone was seen once. The chain recombines TRBV13 with TRBJ1-1; D unresolved. Germline CDR1 is PRHDT and CDR2 is FYEKMQ (reference sequence). The CDR3 contains 16 residues. V dropped 1 base and J dropped 1 base, with 13 bases sitting between them. CDR3 bases: TGTGCCAGCAGCTTAGTGAGGGAACTGCGGAACACTGAAGCTTTCTTT. It specifies CASSLVRELRNTEAFF.

The V and J genes are TRBV6-4 and TRBJ1-3, with D uncertain. The CDR3 sequence is 14 residues long. Germline CDR1 is MRHNA and CDR2 is SNTAGT. The V end lost 2 bases, the J end lost 0 bases, and 5 bases lay between the germline ends. The CDR3 protein is CASSDPISGNTIYF. CDR3 DNA sequence: TGTGCCAGCAGTGACCCCATCTCTGGAAACACCATATATTTT.

This clone was seen a handful of times. This chain joins TRBV5-4 and TRBJ2-7, with no clear D. The CDR3 consists of 13 residues. The germline CDR1 and CDR2 sequences are SGHNT and YYREEE (reference sequence). V was shortened by 2 bases and J by 1 base, with 7 bases between the two germline ends. In DNA form, the CDR3 reads TGTGCCAGCAGCTTCTTCGGGTCCTACGAGCAGTACTTC. This codes for CASSFFGSYEQYF.

The chain links TRBV6-5 to TRBJ1-3; D gene uncertain. There are 15 residues in the CDR3. The germline V gene encodes CDR1 MNHEY and CDR2 SVGAGI. Trimming took 0 bases from V and 3 from J, leaving 9 bases between them. The CDR3 region has the DNA TGTGCCAGCAGTTACTCGAGCGGTCTTGGAAACACCATATATTTT. Its translation: CASSYSSGLGNTIYF.

J is TRBJ1-2 and V is TRBV5-6; possibly TRBD1 for D (6 bases). The length of the CDR3 is 17 residues. The germline V gene has CDR1 SGHDT and CDR2 YYEEEE. V lost 4 bases and J 4 bases, leaving 23 bases between the germline ends. This chain's CDR3 is CASSPKVGGRPAYGYTF. DNA for the CDR3: TGTGCCAGCAGCCCAAAAGTGGGGGGGCGTCCCGCCTATGGCTACACCTTC. The entire variable domain, with the rest obtained from reference TRBV5-6 and TRBJ1-2, is as follows: DAGVTQSPTHLIKTRGQQVTLRCSPKSGHDTVSWYQQALGQGPQFIFQYYEEEERQRGNFPDRFSGHQFPNYSSELNVNALLLGDSALYLCASSPKVGGRPAYGYTFGSGTRLTVV.

The rearrangement links TRBV19 to TRBJ2-7; 7 nucleotides match TRBD1. Per germline, CDR1 LNHDA and CDR2 SQIVND (reference sequence). The CDR3 runs to 17 residues. J lost 5 bases, V lost 6 bases, and 19 bases had no gene match. This CDR3 reads CASSLRDSLLLLHEQYF. CDR3 bases: TGTGCCAGTAGCCTACGGGACAGTCTGCTTCTTCTCCACGAGCAGTACTTC.

The chain uses TRBV6-4 and TRBJ2-3; TRBD1 might be the D (6 bases). V lost 0 bases and J lost 5, with 12 bases in between. CDR1 and CDR2 (germline): MRHNA, SNTAGT. CDR3 length: 15 amino acids. The CDR3 nucleotides read TGTGCCAGCAGTGACTCTCCAGGGGAAATAGATACGCAGTATTTT. Encoded protein: CASSDSPGEIDTQYF.

The V call is TRBV4-2, the J call TRBJ2-7, with D perhaps TRBD1 or TRBD2 (6 bases each). There are 14 residues in the CDR3. The V and J ends lost 3 bases and 4 bases respectively, with 13 bases between them. Germline V CDR1 and CDR2: LGHNA, YNFKEQ. The CDR3 here is CASSQGGQQYEQYF. The CDR3 DNA sequence: TGTGCCAGCAGCCAGGGGGGACAACAATACGAGCAGTACTTC.

With regard to this clone: The sample carries other DNA sequences with the same CDR3. The chain couples TRBV7-6 to TRBJ2-7, with D maybe TRBD2 (5 bases). Germline CDR1 SGHVS, CDR2 FNYEAQ. The CDR3 contains 15 residues. Trimming left V 6 bases short and J 0 bases short, with 15 bases between. CDR3 in amino acids: CASSFDVGLSYEQYF. CDR3 bases: TGTGCCAGCAGTTTTGACGTAGGACTCTCCTACGAGCAGTACTTC.

The V gene is TRBV5-4, the J gene TRBJ2-3; D may be TRBD1 (8 bases). Germline V CDR1 and CDR2: SGHNT, YYREEE (reference sequence). This CDR3 has 15 amino acids. Trimming shortened V by 4 bases and J by 6 bases, and 18 bases separated the two germline ends. This chain's CDR3 is CASSKGGTGEDTQYF. The CDR3 nucleotides read TGTGCCAGCAGCAAGGGGGGGACAGGCGAGGATACGCAGTATTTT.

V gene TRBV7-6 combines with J gene TRBJ2-1; 11 nucleotides line up with TRBD2. Trimming cost V 2 bases and J 2 bases; bases outside gene matches: 8. Per the germline V gene, CDR1 is SGHVS and CDR2 is FNYEAQ. This CDR3 region has 18 residues. The CDR3 DNA sequence: TGTGCCAGCAGCTTATACCCTAGCGGGGGGTCCACCTACAATGAGCAGTTCTTC. Protein sequence: CASSLYPSGGSTYNEQFF.